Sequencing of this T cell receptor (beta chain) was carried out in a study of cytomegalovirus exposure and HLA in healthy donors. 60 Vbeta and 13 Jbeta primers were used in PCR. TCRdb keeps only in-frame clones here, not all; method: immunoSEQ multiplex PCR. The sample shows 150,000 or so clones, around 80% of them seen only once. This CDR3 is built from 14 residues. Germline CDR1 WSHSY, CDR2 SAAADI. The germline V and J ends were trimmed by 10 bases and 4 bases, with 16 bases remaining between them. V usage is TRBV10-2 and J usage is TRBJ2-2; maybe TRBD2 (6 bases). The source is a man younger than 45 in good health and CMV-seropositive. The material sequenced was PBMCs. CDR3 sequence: CATGGELVTGELFF. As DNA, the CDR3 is TGCGCCACAGGAGGGGAGTTGGTCACCGGGGAGCTGTTTTTT.